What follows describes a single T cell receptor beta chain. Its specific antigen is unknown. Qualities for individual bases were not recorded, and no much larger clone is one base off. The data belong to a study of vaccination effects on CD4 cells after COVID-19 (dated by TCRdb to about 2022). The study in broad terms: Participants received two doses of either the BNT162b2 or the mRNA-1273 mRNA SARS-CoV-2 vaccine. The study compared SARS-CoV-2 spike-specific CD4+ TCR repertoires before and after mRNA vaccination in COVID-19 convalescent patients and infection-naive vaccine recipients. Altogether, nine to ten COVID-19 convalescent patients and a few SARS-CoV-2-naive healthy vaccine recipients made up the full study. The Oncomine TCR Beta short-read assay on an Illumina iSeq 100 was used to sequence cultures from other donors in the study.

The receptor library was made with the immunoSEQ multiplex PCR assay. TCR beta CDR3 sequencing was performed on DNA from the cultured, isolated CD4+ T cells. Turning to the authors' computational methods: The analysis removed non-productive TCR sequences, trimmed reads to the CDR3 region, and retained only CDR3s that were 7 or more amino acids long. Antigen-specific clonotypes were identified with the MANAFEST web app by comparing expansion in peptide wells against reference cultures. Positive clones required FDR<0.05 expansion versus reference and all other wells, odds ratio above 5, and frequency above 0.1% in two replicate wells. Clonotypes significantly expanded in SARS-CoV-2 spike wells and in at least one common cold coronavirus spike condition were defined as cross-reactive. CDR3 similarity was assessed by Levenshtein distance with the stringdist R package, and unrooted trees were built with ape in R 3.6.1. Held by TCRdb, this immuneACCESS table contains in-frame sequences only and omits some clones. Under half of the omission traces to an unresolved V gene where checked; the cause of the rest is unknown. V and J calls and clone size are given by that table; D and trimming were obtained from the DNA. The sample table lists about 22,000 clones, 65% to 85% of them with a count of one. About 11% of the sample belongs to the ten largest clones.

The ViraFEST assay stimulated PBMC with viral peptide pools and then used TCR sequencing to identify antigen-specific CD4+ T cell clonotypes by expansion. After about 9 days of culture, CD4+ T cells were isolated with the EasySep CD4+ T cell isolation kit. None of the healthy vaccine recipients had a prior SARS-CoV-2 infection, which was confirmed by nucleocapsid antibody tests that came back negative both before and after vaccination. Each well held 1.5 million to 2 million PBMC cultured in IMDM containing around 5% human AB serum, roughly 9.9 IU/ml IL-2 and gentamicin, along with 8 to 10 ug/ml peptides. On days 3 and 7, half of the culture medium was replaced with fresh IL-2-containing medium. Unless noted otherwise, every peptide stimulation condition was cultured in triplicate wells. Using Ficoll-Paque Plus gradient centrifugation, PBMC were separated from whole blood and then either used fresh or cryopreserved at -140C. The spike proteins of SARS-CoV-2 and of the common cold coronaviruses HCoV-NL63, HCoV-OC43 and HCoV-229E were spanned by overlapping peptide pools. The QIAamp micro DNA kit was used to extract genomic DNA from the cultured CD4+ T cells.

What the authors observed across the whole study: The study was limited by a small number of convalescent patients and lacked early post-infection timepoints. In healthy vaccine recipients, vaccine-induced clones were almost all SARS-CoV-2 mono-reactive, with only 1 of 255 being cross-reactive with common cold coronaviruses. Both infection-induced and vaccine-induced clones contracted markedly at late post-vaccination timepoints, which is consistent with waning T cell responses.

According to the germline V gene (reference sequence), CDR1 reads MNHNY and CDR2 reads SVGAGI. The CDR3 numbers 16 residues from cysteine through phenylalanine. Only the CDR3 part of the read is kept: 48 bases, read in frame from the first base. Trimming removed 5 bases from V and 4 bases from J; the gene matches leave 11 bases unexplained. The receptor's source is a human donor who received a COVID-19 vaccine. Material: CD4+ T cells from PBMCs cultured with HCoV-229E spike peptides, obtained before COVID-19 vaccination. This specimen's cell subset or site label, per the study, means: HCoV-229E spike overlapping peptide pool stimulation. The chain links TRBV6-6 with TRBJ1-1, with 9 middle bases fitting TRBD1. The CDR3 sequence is CASSREGLTGGTEAFF. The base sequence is TGTGCCAGCAGTCGAGAGGGGCTGACAGGGGGCACTGAAGCTTTCTTT.